This TCR beta chain was identified in a study of blood T cells in healthy people across ages. Notes on the study in general: Across samples, TCR beta diversity tracked strongly with naive T cell percentage.

The second PCR ran about 6 to 12 cycles with a sample-barcoded 5' primer and J-beta primers. TCRdb re-derived calls from the 5' RACE reads in MiXCR, one entry per CDR3 protein. The table has roughly 1,700,000 distinct CDR3 sequences, 28% seen once; the top ten hold 7.7%. This clonotype was picked up a small number of times. What it binds is not known. Germline V gene sequence: CDR1 SNHLY, CDR2 FYNNEI. The CDR3 contains 16 residues. V was clipped by 4 bases and J by 4 bases, with 14 bases between them. The sequencing sample was made of blood. This chain connects TRBV2 to TRBJ2-6; a possible D gene is TRBD1 (6 bases). This TCR derives from a woman aged 25 to 45 in good health. CDR3 DNA: TGTGCCAGCAGTGCAACACAGGGATTCGGGGCCAACGTCCTGACTTTC. Its protein product is CASSATQGFGANVLTF.